The T cell receptor beta chain under discussion was sequenced for a study of blood T cell repertoires in COVID-19. Study in general: The United States, Italy and Spain supplied acute and convalescent COVID-19 samples.

Methods used by the authors: Reference gene primer amplification yielded estimated nucleated cell counts. Sequencing was performed with immunoSEQ multiplex PCR; in TCRdb, only in-frame clones are kept and a portion is missing. V and J calls and clone size are given by that table; D and trimming were obtained from the DNA. The sample contains a few hundred thousand clones, about 88% of which appear only once. Unmatched junction bases numbered 6, after V lost 7 bases and J lost 4 bases. This CDR3 has 13 amino acids. Germline-derived CDR1 and CDR2 are GTSNPN and SVGIG (reference sequence). Adults between about 18 and 95 years of age took part from approximately 24 US areas.

The chain has TRBV30 and TRBJ2-5; 10 positions agree with TRBD2. This receptor was identified in a woman between 45 and 60 years old who had been exposed to COVID-19. What was sequenced was PBMCs or T cells enriched from blood (not recorded which). CDR3 amino acids: CAYQAGGRETQYF. For the CDR3, the DNA is TGTGCCTACCAAGCGGGGGGGCGAGAGACCCAGTACTTC.